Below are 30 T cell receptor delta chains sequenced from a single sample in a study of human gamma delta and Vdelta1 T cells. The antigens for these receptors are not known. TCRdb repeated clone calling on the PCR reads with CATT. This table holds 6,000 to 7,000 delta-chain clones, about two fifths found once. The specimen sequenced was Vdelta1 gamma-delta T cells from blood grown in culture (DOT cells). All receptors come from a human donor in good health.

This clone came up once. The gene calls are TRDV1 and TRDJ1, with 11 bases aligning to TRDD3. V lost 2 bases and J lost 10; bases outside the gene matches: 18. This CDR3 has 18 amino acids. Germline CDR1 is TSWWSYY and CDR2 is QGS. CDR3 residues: CALGEKPAKPYWGIILIF. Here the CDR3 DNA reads TGTGCTCTTGGGGAAAAGCCGGCCAAGCCGTACTGGGGGATAATACTCATCTTT.

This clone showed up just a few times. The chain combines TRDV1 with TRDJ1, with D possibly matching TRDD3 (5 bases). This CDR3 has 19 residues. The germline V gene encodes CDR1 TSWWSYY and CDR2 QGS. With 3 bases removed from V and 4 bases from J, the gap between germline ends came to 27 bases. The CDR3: CALGDSISPRRGRFDKLIF. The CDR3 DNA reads TGTGCTCTTGGGGATTCCATTTCCCCTCGAAGGGGAAGGTTCGATAAACTCATCTTT.

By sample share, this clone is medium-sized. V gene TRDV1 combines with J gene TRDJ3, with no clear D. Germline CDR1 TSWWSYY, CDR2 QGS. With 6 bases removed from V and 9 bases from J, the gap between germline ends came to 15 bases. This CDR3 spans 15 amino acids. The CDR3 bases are TGTGCTCTTGGCTCCAAGGGACTCCCCACCCGACAGATGTTTTTC. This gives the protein CALGSKGLPTRQMFF.

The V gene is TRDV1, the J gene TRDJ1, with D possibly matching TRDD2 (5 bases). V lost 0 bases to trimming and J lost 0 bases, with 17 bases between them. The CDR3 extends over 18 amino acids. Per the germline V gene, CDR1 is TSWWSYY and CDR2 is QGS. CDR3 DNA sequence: TGTGCTCTTGGGGAACTCAAAGCCCCCTACGAGTACACCGATAAACTCATCTTT. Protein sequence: CALGELKAPYEYTDKLIF.

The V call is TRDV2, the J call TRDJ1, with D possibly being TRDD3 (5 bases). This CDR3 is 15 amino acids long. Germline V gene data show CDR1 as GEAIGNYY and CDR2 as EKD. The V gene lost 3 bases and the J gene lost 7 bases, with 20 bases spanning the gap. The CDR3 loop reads CACDPPWGPNLKLIF. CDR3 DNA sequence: TGTGCCTGTGACCCCCCATGGGGTCCAAACCTTAAACTCATCTTT.

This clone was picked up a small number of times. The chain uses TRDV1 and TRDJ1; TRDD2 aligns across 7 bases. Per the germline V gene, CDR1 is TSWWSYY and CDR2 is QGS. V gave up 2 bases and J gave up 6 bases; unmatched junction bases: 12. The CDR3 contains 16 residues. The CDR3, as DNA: TGTGCTCTTGGGGAATTCCTACGGATGGGACCCCATAAACTCATCTTT. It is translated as CALGEFLRMGPHKLIF.

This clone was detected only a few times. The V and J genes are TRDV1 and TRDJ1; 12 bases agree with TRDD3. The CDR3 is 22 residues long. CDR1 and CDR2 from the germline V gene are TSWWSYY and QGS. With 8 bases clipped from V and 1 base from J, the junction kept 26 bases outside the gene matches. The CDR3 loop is CALWPSFPNWGIHPECTDKLIF. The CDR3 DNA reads TGTGCTCTTTGGCCTTCCTTCCCGAACTGGGGGATACATCCCGAGTGCACCGATAAACTCATCTTT.

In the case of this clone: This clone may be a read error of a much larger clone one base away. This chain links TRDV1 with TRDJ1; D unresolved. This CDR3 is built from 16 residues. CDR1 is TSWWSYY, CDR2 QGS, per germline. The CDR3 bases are TGTGCTCTTGGGGAACGAGGGGCTACTAAGGACGATAAACCCATCTTT. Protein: CALGERGATKDDKPIF.

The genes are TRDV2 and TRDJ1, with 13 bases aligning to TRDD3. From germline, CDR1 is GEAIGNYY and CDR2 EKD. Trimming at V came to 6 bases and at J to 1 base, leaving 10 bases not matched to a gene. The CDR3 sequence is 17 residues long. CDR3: CACLLGDTYGCTDKLIF. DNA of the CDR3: TGTGCCTGTCTACTGGGGGATACGTACGGCTGCACCGATAAACTCATCTTT.

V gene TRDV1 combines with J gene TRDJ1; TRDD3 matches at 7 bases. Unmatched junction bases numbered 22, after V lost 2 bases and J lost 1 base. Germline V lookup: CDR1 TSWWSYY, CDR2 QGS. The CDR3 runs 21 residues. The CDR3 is CALGEKAILPWGPEGTDKLIF. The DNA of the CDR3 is TGTGCTCTTGGGGAAAAAGCAATCCTCCCCTGGGGGCCAGAGGGCACCGATAAACTCATCTTT.

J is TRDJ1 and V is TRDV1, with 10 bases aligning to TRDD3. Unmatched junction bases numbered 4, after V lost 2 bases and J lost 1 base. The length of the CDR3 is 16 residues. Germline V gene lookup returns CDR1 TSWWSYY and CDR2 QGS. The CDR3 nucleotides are TGTGCTCTTGGGGAAACCAGGGGGATACGCACCGATAAACTCATCTTT. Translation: CALGETRGIRTDKLIF.

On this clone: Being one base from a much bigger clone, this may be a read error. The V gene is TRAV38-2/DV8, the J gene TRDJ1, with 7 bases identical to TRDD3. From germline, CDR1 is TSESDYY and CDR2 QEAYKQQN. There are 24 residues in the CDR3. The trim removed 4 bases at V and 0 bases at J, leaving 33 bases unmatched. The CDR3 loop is CAYREVYFLQNATRLGTYTDKLIF. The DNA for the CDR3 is TGTGCTTATAGGGAGGTCTATTTCCTGCAAAATGCCACCAGACTGGGGACGTACACCGATAAACTCATCTTT.

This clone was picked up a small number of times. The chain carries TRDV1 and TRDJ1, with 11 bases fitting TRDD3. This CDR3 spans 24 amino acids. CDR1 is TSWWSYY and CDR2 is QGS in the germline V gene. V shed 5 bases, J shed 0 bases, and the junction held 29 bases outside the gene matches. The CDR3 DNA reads TGTGCTCTTGGGCCCTCTTCCTACGTAAGTGGGGGATACGCTTCGACCGTATACACCGATAAACTCATCTTT. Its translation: CALGPSSYVSGGYASTVYTDKLIF.

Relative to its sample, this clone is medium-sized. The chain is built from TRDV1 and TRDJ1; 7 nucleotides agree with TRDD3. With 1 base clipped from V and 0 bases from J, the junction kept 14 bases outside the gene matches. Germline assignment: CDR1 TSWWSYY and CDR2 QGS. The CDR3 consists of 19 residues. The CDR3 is CALGEPPGGGSLYTDKLIF. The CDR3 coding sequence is TGTGCTCTTGGGGAACCCCCCGGGGGGGGATCTCTATACACCGATAAACTCATCTTT.

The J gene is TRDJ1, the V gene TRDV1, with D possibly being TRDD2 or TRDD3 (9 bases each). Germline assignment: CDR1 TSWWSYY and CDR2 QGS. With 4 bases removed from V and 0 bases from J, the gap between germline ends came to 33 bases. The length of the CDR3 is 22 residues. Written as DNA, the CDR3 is TGTGCTCTTGGGGGCCCGGCCTTCCTACGTTATCTGGGGGATCGGGACACCGATAAACTCATCTTT. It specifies CALGGPAFLRYLGDRDTDKLIF.

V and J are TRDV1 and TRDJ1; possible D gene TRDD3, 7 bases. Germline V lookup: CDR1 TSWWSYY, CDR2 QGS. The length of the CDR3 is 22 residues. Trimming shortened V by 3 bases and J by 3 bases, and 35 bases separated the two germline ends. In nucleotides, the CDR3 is TGTGCTCTTGGGGATCCGGCCTTCCCCCTGACTGGGGAGACCTGGAGAGCCGATAAACTCATCTTT. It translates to CALGDPAFPLTGETWRADKLIF.

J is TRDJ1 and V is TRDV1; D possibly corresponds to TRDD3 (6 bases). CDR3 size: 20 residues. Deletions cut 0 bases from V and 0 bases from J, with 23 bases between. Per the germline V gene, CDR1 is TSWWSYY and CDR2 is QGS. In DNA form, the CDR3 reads TGTGCTCTTGGGGAACTCAGACGCCCCCGTGGGGGCTTGTACACCGATAAACTCATCTTT. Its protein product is CALGELRRPRGGLYTDKLIF.

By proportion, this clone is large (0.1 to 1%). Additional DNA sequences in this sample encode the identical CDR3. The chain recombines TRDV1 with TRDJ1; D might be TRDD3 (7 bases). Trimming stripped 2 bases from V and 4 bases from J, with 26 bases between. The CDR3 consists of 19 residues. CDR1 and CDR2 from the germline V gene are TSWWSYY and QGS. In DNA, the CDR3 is TGTGCTCTTGGGGAAAAGTCCTACTGGGGATCTCACCCGGTCGATAAACTCATCTTT. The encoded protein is CALGEKSYWGSHPVDKLIF.

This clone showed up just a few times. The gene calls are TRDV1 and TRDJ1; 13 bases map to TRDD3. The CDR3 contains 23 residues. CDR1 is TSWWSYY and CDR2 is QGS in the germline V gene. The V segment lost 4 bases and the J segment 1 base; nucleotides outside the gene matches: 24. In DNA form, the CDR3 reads TGTGCTCTTGGGGGCCTATCGCTTGCCCGTACTGGGGGATACGCCTGGGGCACCGATAAACTCATCTTT. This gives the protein CALGGLSLARTGGYAWGTDKLIF.

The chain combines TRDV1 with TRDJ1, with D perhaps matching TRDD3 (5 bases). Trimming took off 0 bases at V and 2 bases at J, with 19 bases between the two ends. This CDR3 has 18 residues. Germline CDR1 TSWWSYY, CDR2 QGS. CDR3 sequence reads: CALGELGGFSRLTDKLIF. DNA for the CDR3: TGTGCTCTTGGGGAACTAGGGGGGTTCTCCCGGCTAACCGATAAACTCATCTTT.

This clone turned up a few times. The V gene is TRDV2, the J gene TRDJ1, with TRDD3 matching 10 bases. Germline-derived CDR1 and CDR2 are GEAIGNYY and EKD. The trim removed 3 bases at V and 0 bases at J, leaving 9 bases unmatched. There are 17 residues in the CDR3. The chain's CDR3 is CACDLPITGGYTDKLIF. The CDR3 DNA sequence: TGTGCCTGTGACCTCCCGATTACTGGGGGATACACCGATAAACTCATCTTT.

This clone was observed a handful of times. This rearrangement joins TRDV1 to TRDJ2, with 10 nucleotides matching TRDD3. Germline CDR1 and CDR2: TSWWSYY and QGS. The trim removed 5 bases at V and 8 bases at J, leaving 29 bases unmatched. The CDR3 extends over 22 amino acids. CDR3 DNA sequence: TGTGCTCTTGGGAGGCGTCTCCCCAATATACTCCCGGGGGGGATACGAGGGGCACAACTCTTCTTT. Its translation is CALGRRLPNILPGGIRGAQLFF.

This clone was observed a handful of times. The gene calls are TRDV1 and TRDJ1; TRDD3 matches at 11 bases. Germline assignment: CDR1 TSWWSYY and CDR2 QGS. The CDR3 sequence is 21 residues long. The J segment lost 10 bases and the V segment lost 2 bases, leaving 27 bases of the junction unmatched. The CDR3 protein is CALGETSYLLLGDMLRVGLIF. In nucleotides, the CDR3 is TGTGCTCTTGGGGAAACCTCGTACCTCCTACTGGGGGATATGTTGCGGGTAGGACTCATCTTT.

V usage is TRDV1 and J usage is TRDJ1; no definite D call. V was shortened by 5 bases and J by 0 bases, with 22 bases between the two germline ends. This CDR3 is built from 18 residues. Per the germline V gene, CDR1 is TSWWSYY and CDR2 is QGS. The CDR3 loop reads CALGPSISQRADTDKLIF. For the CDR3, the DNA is TGTGCTCTTGGGCCAAGCATATCGCAGAGGGCCGACACCGATAAACTCATCTTT.

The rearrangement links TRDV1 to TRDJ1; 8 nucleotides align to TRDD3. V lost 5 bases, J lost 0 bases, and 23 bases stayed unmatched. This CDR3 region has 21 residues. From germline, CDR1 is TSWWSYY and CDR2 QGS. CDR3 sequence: CALGFPRVVMGYAEYTDKLIF. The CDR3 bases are TGTGCTCTTGGGTTCCCAAGGGTAGTTATGGGATACGCCGAGTACACCGATAAACTCATCTTT.

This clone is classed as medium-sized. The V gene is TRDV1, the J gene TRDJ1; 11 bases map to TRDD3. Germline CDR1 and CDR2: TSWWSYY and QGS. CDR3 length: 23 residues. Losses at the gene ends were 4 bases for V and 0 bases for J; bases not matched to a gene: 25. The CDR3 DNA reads TGTGCTCTTGGGGTCGGTCAAGCTCCAGTACTGGGGGATAGAACTTCGTACACCGATAAACTCATCTTT. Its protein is CALGVGQAPVLGDRTSYTDKLIF.

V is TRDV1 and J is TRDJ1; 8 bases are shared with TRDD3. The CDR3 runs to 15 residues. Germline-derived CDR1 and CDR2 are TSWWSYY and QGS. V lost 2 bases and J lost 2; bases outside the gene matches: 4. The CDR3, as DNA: TGTGCTCTTGGGGAATCTTTGGGGGATACCGATAAACTCATCTTT. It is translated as CALGESLGDTDKLIF.

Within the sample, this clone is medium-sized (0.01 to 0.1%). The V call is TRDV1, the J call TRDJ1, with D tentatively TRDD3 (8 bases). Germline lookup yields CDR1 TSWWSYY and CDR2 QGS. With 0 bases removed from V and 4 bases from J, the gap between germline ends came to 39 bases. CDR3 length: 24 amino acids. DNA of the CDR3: TGTGCTCTTGGGGAACTTTGGTCCCCAGCCTTCCTCCGACCGGGATACGAGAAAAGCGATAAACTCATCTTT. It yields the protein CALGELWSPAFLRPGYEKSDKLIF.

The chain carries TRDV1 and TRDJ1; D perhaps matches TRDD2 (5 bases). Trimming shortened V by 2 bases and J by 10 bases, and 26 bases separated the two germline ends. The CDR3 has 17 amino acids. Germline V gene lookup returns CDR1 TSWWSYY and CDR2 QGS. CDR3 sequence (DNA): TGTGCTCTTGGGGAAAGGACTGTCCTAGGGTTCTTCCAGGGACTCATCTTT. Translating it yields CALGERTVLGFFQGLIF.

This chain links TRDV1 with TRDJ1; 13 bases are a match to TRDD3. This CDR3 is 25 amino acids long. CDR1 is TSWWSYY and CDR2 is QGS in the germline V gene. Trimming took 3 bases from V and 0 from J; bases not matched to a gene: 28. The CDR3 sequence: CALGDPRPSVLLGDTRLRYTDKLIF. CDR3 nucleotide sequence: TGTGCTCTTGGGGATCCCCGACCCTCGGTTTTACTGGGGGATACGCGGCTTCGATACACCGATAAACTCATCTTT.